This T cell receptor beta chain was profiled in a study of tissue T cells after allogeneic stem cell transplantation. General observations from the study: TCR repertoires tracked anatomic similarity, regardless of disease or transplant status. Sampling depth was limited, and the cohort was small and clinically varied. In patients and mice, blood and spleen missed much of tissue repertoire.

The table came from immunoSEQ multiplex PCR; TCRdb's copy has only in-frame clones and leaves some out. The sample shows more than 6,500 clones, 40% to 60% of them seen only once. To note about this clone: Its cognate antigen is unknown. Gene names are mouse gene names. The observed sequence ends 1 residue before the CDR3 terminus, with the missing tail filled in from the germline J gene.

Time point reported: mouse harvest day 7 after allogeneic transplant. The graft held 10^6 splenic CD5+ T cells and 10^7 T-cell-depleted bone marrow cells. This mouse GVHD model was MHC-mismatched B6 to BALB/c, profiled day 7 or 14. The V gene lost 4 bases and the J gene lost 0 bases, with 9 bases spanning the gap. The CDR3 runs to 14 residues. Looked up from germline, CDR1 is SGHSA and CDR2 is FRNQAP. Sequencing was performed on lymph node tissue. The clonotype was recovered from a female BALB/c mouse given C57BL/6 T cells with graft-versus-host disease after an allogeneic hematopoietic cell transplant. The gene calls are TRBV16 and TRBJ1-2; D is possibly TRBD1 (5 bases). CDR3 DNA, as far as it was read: TGTGCAAGCAGCTCGGGACCACCAAACTCCGACTACACC. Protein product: CASSSGPPNSDYT. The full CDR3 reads CASSSGPPNSDYTF.